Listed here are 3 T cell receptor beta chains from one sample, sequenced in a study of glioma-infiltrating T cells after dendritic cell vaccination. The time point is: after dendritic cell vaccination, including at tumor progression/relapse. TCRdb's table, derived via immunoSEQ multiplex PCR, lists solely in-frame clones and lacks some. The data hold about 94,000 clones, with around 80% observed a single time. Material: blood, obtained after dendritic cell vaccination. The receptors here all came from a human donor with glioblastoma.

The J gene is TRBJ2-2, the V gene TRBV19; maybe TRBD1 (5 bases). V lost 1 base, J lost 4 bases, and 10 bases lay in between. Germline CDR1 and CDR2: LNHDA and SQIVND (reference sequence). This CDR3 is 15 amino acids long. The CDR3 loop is CASSIGAGITGELFF. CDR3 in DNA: TGTGCCAGTAGTATAGGGGCAGGGATCACCGGGGAGCTGTTTTTT.

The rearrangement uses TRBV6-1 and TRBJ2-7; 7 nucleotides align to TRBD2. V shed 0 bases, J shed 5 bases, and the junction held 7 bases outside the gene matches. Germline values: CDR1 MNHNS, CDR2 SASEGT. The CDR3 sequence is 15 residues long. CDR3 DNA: TGTGCCAGCAGTGAAGCGTGGGGCGGGGGTGACGAGCAGTACTTC. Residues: CASSEAWGGGDEQYF.

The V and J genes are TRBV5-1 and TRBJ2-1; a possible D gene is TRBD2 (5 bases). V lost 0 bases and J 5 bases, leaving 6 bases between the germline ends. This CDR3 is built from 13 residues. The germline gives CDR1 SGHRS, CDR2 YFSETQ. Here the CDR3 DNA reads TGCGCCAGCAGCTTGGCCGGGGACAATGAGCAGTTCTTC. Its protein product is CASSLAGDNEQFF. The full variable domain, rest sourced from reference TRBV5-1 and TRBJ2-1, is KAGVTQTPRYLIKTRGQQVTLSCSPISGHRSVSWYQQTPGQGLQFLFEYFSETQRNKGNFPGRFSGRQFSNSRSEMNVSTLELGDSALYLCASSLAGDNEQFFGPGTRLTVL.